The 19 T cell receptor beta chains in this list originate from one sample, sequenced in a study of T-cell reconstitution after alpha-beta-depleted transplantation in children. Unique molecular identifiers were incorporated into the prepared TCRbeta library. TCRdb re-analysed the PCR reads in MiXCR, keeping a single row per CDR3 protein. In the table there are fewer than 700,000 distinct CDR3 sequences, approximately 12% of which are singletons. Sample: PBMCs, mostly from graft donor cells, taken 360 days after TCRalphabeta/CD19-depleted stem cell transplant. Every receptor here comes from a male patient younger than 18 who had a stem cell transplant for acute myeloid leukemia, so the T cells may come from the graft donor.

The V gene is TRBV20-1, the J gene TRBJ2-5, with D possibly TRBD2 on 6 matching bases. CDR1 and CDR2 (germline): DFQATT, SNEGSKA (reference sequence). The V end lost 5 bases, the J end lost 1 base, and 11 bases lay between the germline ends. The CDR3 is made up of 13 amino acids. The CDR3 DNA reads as TGCAGTGCTGGCCGACTAGGCCAAGAGACCCAGTACTTC. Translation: CSAGRLGQETQYF.

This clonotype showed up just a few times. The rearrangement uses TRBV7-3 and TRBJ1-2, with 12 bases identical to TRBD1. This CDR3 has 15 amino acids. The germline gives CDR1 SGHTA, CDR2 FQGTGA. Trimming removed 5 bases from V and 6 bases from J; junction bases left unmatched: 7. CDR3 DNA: TGTGCCAGCAGCACTCCCGGGACAGGGGGCAATGGCTACACCTTC. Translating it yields CASSTPGTGGNGYTF.

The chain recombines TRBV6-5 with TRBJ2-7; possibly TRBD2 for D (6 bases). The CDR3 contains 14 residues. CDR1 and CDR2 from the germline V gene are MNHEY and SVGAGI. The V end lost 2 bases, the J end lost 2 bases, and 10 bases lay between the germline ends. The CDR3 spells CASSYIRETYEQYF. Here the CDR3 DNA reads TGTGCCAGCAGTTACATCCGGGAGACCTACGAGCAGTACTTC.

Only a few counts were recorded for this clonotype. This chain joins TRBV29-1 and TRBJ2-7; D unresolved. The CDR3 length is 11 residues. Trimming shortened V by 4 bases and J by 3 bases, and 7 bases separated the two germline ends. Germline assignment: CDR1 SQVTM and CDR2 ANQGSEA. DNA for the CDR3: TGCAGCGTTGGAACGGGCTACGAGCAGTACTTC. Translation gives CSVGTGYEQYF.

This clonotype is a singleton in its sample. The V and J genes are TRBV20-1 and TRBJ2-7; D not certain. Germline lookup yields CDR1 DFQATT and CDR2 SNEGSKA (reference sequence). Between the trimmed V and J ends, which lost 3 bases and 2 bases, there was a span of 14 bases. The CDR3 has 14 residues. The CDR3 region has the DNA TGCAGTGCTAGGAGCCTAGGATCTACCTACGAGCAGTACTTC. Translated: CSARSLGSTYEQYF.

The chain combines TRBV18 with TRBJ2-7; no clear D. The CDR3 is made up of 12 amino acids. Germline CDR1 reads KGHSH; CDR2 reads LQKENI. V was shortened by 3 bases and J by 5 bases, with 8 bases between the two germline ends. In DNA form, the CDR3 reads TGTGCCAGCTCACCTTTAGGACACGAGCAGTACTTC. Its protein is CASSPLGHEQYF.

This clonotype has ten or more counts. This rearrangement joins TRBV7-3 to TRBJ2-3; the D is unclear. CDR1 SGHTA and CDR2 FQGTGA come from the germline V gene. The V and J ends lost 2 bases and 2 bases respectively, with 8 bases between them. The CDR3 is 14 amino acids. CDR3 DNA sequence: TGTGCCAGCAGCTTAGAAGGCCCCACAGATACGCAGTATTTT. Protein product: CASSLEGPTDTQYF.

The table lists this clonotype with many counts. CDR3 nucleotides: TGTGCCAGCAGCTCCCTAGCGGGGGTGAACACCGGGGAGCTGTTTTTT. It yields the protein CASSSLAGVNTGELFF. This chain links TRBV7-3 with TRBJ2-2, with TRBD2 identical over 10 bases. This CDR3 contains 16 residues. Trimming took 4 bases from V and 1 from J; bases not matched to a gene: 3. The V gene's germline CDR1 is SGHTA and CDR2 FQGTGA.

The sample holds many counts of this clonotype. CDR3 sequence (DNA): TGTGCCAGCAGTGAAAGCGAGCAGTACTTC. It codes for CASSESEQYF. The gene calls are TRBV25-1 and TRBJ2-7; D is unresolved. The CDR3 sequence is 10 residues long. Trimming removed 2 bases at V and 6 bases at J, with 2 bases between. The V gene's germline CDR1 is MGHDK and CDR2 SYGVNS.

Written as DNA, the CDR3 is TGTGCCAGCAGAAAGACTAGCGGGAGGTACAATGAGCAGTTCTTC. Protein product: CASRKTSGRYNEQFF. The chain has TRBV12-3 or TRBV12-4 and TRBJ2-1; 13 bases match TRBD2. CDR3 length: 15 amino acids. V trimming: 6 bases; J trimming: 4 bases; junction bases outside the gene matches: 3.

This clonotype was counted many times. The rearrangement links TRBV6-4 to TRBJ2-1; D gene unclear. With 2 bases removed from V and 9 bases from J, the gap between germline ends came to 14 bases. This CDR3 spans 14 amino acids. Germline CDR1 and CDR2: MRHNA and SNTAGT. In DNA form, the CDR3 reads TGTGCCAGCAGTGACGAGCTATTCCTGGGTGAGCAGTTCTTC. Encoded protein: CASSDELFLGEQFF.

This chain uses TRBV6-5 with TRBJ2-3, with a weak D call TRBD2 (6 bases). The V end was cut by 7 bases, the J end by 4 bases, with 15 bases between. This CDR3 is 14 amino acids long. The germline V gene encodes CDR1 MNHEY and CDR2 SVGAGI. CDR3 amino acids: CASKTWSGADTQYF. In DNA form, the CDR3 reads TGTGCCAGCAAAACATGGTCGGGGGCAGATACGCAGTATTTT.

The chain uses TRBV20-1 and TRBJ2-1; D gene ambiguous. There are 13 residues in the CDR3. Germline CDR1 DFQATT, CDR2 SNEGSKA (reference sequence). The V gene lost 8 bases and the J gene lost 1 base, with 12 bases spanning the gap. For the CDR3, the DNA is TGCAGTCACAAATCGGGTTCCTACAATGAGCAGTTCTTC. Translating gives CSHKSGSYNEQFF.

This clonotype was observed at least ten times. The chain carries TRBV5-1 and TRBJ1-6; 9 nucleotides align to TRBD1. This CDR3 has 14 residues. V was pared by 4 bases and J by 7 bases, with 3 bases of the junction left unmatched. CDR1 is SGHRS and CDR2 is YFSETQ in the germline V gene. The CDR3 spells CASSLDRGNSPLHF. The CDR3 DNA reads TGCGCCAGCAGCCTGGACAGGGGCAATTCACCCCTCCACTTT.

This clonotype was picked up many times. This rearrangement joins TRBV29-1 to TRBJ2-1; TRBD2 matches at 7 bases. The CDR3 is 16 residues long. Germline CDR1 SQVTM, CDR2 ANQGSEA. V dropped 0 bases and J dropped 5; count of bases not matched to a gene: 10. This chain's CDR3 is CSVEERLAKGNNEQFF. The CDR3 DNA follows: TGCAGCGTTGAAGAGCGACTAGCAAAAGGGAACAATGAGCAGTTCTTC.

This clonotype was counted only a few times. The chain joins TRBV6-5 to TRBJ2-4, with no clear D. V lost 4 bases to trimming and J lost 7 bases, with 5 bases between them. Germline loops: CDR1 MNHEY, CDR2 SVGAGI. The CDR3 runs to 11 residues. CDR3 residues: CASSFGNIQYF. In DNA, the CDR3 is TGTGCCAGCAGTTTTGGGAACATTCAGTACTTC.

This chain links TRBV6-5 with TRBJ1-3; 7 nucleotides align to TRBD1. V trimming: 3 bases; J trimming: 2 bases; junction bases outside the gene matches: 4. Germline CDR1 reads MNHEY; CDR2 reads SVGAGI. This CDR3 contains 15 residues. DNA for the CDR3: TGTGCCAGCAGTTATCTAGGGGGCCCTGGAAACACCATATATTTT. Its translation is CASSYLGGPGNTIYF.

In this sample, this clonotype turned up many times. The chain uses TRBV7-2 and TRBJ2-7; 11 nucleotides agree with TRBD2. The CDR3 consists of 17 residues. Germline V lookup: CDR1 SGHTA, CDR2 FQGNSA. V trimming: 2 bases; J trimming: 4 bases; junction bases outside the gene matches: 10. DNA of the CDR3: TGTGCCAGCAGCTTAAGGCTAGCGGGAGGTAATGTGTACGAGCAGTACTTC. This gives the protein CASSLRLAGGNVYEQYF.

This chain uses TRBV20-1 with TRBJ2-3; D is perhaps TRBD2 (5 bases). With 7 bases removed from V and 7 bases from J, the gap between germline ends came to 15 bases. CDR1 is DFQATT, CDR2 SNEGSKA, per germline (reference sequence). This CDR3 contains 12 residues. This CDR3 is CSEPGLGNTQYF. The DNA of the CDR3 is TGCAGTGAGCCCGGACTCGGAAATACGCAGTATTTT.